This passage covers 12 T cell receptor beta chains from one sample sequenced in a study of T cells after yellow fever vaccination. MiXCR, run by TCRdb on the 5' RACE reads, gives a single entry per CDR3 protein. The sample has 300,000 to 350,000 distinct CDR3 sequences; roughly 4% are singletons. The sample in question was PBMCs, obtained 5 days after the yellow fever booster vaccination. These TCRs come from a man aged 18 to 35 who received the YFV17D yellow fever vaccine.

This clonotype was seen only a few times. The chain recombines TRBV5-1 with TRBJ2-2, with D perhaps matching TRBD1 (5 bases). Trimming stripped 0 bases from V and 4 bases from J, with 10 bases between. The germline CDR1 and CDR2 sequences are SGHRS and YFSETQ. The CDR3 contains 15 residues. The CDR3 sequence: CASSLVAGRTGELFF. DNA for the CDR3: TGCGCCAGCAGCTTGGTGGCAGGGCGCACCGGGGAGCTGTTTTTT. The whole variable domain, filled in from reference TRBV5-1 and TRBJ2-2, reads KAGVTQTPRYLIKTRGQQVTLSCSPISGHRSVSWYQQTPGQGLQFLFEYFSETQRNKGNFPGRFSGRQFSNSRSEMNVSTLELGDSALYLCASSLVAGRTGELFFGEGSRLTVL.

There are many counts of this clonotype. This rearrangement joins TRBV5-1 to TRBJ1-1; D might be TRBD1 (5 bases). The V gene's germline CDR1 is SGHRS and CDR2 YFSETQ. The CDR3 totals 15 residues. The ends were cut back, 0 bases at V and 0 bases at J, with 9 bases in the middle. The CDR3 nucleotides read TGCGCCAGCAGCTTGGGGGGGGGAATGAACACTGAAGCTTTCTTT. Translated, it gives CASSLGGGMNTEAFF.

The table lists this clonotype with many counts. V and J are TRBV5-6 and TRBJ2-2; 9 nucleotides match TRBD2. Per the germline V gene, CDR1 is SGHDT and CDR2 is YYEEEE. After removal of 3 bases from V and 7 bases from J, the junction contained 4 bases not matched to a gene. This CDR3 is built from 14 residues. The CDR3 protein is CASSSLAGFGELFF. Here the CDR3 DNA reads TGTGCCAGCAGCTCTCTAGCGGGGTTCGGGGAGCTGTTTTTT.

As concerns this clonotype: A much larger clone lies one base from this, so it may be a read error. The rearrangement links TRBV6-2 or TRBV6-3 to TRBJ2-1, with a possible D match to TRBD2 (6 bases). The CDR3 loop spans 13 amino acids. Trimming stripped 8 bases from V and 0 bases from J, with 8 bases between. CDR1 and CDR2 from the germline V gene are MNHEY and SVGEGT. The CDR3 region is CASGGSSYNEQFF. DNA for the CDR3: TGTGCCAGCGGGGGGAGCTCCTACAATGAGCAGTTCTTC.

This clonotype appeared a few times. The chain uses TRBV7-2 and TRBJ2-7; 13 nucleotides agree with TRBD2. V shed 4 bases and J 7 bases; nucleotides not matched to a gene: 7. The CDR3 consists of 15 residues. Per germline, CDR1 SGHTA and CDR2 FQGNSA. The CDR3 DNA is TGTGCCAGCAGCTCGACTAGCGGGGGGTTTAGAGAGCAGTACTTC. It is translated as CASSSTSGGFREQYF.

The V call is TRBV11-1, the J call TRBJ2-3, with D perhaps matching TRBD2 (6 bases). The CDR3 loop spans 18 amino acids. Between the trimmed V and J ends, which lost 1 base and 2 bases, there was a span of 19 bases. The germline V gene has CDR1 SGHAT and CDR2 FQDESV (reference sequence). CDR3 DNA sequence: TGTGCCAGCAGCTTAGGCTTTAGGGACTTTGACGACACAGATACGCAGTATTTT. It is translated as CASSLGFRDFDDTDTQYF.

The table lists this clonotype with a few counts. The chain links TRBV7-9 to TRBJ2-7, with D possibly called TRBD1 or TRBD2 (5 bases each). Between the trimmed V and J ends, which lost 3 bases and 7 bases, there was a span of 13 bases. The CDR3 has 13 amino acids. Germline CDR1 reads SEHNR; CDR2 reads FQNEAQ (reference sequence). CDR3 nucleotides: TGTGCCAGCAGCTTCGGGACCAAGAGTGAGCAGTACGTC. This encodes CASSFGTKSEQYV.

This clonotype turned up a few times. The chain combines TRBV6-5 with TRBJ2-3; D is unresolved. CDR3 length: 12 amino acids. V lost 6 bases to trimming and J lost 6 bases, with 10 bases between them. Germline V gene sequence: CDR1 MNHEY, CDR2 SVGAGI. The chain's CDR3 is CASRSRRDTQYF. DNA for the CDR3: TGTGCCAGCAGGTCCCGTCGGGATACGCAGTATTTT.

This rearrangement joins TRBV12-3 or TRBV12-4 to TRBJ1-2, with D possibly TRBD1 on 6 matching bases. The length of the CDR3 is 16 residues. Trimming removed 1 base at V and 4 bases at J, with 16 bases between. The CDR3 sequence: CASSLGVGGRGYGYTF. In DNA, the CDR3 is TGTGCCAGCAGTTTAGGGGTTGGTGGCAGGGGCTATGGCTACACCTTC.

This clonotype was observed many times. The CDR3 here is CASSPSVKNIQYF. For the CDR3, the DNA is TGTGCCAGCAGCCCTAGCGTCAAAAACATTCAGTACTTC. This sequence joins TRBV7-2 and TRBJ2-4; D is possibly TRBD2 (6 bases). The V and J ends lost 5 bases and 3 bases respectively, with 8 bases between them. Per germline, CDR1 SGHTA and CDR2 FQGNSA. This CDR3 contains 13 residues.

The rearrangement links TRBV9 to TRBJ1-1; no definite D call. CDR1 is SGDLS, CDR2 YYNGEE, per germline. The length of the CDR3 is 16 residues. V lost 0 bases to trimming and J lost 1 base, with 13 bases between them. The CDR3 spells CASSVGAAGRNTEAFF. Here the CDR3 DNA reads TGTGCCAGCAGCGTAGGGGCGGCAGGCAGGAACACTGAAGCTTTCTTT.

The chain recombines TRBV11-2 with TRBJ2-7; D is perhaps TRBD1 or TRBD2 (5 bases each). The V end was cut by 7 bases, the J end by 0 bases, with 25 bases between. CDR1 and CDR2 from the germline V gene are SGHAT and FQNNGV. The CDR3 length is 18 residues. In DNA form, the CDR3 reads TGTGCCAGCATTTTTATTCGCCCGAGGGGACGCCGCTCCTACGAGCAGTACGTC. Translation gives CASIFIRPRGRRSYEQYV.